One sample yielded the 15 T cell receptor beta chains listed below, sequenced in a study of T cells in Graves' hyperthyroidism and ophthalmopathy. What was amplified from RNA transcripts were TCR beta CDR3 regions. When the TCR CDR3 underwent first-round RT-PCR, the HTBI primer set was used. TCRdb ran MiXCR on the multiplex PCR reads and lists one entry per CDR3 protein. The sample consists of hundreds of thousands of distinct CDR3 sequences, around 13% of them appearing once. Sequencing was done on a sample of blood. All receptors derive from a woman in her 30s with Graves' hyperthyroidism that later progressed to Graves' ophthalmopathy.

Many counts were recorded for this clonotype. This chain joins TRBV20-1 and TRBJ1-6, with D tentatively TRBD1 (6 bases). The CDR3 length is 17 residues. CDR1 is DFQATT, CDR2 SNEGSKA, per germline (reference sequence). Trimming stripped 3 bases from V and 1 base from J, with 16 bases between. For the CDR3, the DNA is TGCAGTGCTAGGGGAGGAAGGGGGTTGTCCTATAATTCACCCCTCCACTTT. It encodes CSARGGRGLSYNSPLHF.

This clonotype was observed many times. This chain connects TRBV11-1 to TRBJ2-1; 7 bases map to TRBD2. This CDR3 has 15 residues. Germline V gives CDR1 SGHAT, CDR2 FQDESV (reference sequence). J was trimmed by 9 bases and V by 5 bases; bases with no gene match: 13. CDR3 amino acids: CASSLRGVATSEQFF. CDR3 nucleotides: TGTGCCAGCAGCCTCCGGGGGGTCGCGACGAGTGAGCAGTTCTTC. Supplemented by reference TRBV11-1 and TRBJ2-1, the full variable domain reads EAEVAQSPRYKITEKSQAVAFWCDPISGHATLYWYRQILGQGPELLVQFQDESVVDDSQLPKDRFSAERLKGVDSTLKIQPAELGDSAMYLCASSLRGVATSEQFFGPGTRLTVL.

This clonotype was detected many times. The rearrangement links TRBV18 to TRBJ1-2; 7 bases align to TRBD1. The CDR3 loop spans 13 amino acids. Per the germline V gene, CDR1 is KGHSH and CDR2 is LQKENI. Trimming at V came to 3 bases and at J to 4 bases, leaving 2 bases not matched to a gene. The CDR3 is CASSPTGTYGYTF. Written as DNA, the CDR3 is TGTGCCAGCTCACCGACAGGGACCTATGGCTACACCTTC.

This chain links TRBV18 with TRBJ2-1; 8 bases agree with TRBD1. The CDR3 extends over 15 amino acids. V shed 3 bases, J shed 3 bases, and the junction held 4 bases outside the gene matches. Germline values: CDR1 KGHSH, CDR2 LQKENI. CDR3 region: CASSPQGAFYNEQFF. The CDR3 coding sequence is TGTGCCAGCTCACCCCAGGGGGCCTTCTACAATGAGCAGTTCTTC.

This clonotype was seen at least ten times. In nucleotides, the CDR3 is TGTGCCAGCTCCCCAGAACCGGGCCCCTACGAGCAGTACTTC. Encoded protein: CASSPEPGPYEQYF. This chain connects TRBV6-1 to TRBJ2-7; D is unresolved. V dropped 8 bases and J dropped 2 bases, with 16 bases sitting between them. The CDR3 runs 14 residues. Germline-derived CDR1 and CDR2 are MNHNS and SASEGT.

This clonotype has a count of ten or more. The CDR3 sequence: CASSRPGQSNEKLFF. The CDR3 region has the DNA TGTGCCAGCAGCCGTCCGGGACAATCTAATGAAAAACTGTTTTTT. V usage is TRBV11-3 and J usage is TRBJ1-4; D may be TRBD1 (6 bases). The germline V and J ends were trimmed by 5 bases and 3 bases, with 13 bases remaining between them. CDR1 and CDR2 from the germline V gene are SGHNT and YENEEA. The CDR3 has 15 amino acids.

This clonotype was picked up many times. This rearrangement joins TRBV27 to TRBJ2-3; 11 bases map to TRBD2. V dropped 9 bases and J dropped 3; count of bases not matched to a gene: 17. This CDR3 has 18 amino acids. The germline V gene has CDR1 MNHEY and CDR2 SMNVEV (reference sequence). The CDR3, as DNA: TGTGCCAGGCTACCAACCAATGGGACTAGCGGATTTACAGATACGCAGTATTTT. This codes for CARLPTNGTSGFTDTQYF.

This clonotype was detected a few times. The chain recombines TRBV5-8 with TRBJ2-5, with D perhaps matching TRBD1 or TRBD2 (5 bases each). CDR1 is SGHTS and CDR2 is YDEGEE in the germline V gene. Between the trimmed V and J ends, which lost 4 bases and 3 bases, there was a span of 19 bases. The CDR3 covers 16 residues. The CDR3 coding sequence is TGTGCCAGCAGCCCGCCGGGACCCCCGTTTGAAGAGACCCAGTACTTC. This translates into CASSPPGPPFEETQYF.

This clonotype occurred many times. The chain combines TRBV6-1 with TRBJ2-2, with TRBD1 matching over 9 bases. CDR3 length: 14 residues. J lost 1 base, V lost 8 bases, and 2 bases had no gene match. The V gene's germline CDR1 is MNHNS and CDR2 SASEGT. The CDR3 DNA follows: TGTGCCAGCGGGACAGGGATGAACACCGGGGAGCTGTTTTTT. As protein: CASGTGMNTGELFF.

This clonotype was found many times. The chain combines TRBV7-9 with TRBJ2-1; D may match TRBD1 or TRBD2 (6 bases each). This CDR3 comprises 15 residues. Trimming stripped 9 bases from V and 2 bases from J, with 17 bases between. The germline CDR1 and CDR2 sequences are SEHNR and FQNEAQ (reference sequence). CDR3 residues: CASLSKGGPYNEQFF. CDR3 in DNA: TGTGCCAGTTTGTCTAAAGGGGGGCCCTACAATGAGCAGTTCTTC.

In this sample, this clonotype turned up a few times. The chain is built from TRBV19 and TRBJ2-7; 8 positions match TRBD1. With V trimmed by 9 bases and J by 0 bases, 10 bases remained unmatched. The CDR3 runs 15 residues. Germline assignment: CDR1 LNHDA and CDR2 SQIVND (reference sequence). CDR3: CASLKTGASSYEQYF. For the CDR3, the DNA is TGTGCCAGCCTTAAGACAGGGGCCAGCTCCTACGAGCAGTACTTC. The complete variable domain, with remaining parts taken from reference TRBV19 and TRBJ2-7, reads DGGITQSPKYLFRKEGQNVTLSCEQNLNHDAMYWYRQDPGQGLRLIYYSQIVNDFQKGDIAEGYSVSREKKESFPLTVTSAQKNPTAFYLCASLKTGASSYEQYFGPGTRLTVT.

The sample holds many counts of this clonotype. V and J are TRBV19 and TRBJ1-2; 8 positions agree with TRBD1. The CDR3 contains 16 residues. Unmatched junction bases numbered 11, after V lost 5 bases and J lost 3 bases. Germline CDR1 reads LNHDA; CDR2 reads SQIVND (reference sequence). In nucleotides, the CDR3 is TGTGCCAGTAGTTCCCTCAGGGGGCTGAATTACTATGGCTACACCTTC. Encoded protein: CASSSLRGLNYYGYTF.

J is TRBJ2-7 and V is TRBV20-1, with 11 bases identical to TRBD1. Germline V lookup: CDR1 DFQATT, CDR2 SNEGSKA (reference sequence). The CDR3 contains 14 residues. CDR3 coding DNA: TGCAGAGTTGGAGGGGGACAGGGGGACTACGAGCAGTACTTC. Its protein product is CRVGGGQGDYEQYF.

This clonotype was detected only a few times. The chain carries TRBV7-2 and TRBJ1-1; 7 positions match TRBD1. This CDR3 comprises 16 residues. The V segment lost 5 bases and the J segment 0 bases; nucleotides outside the gene matches: 9. CDR1 and CDR2 (germline): SGHTA, FQGNSA. The CDR3: CASSVGTEVMNTEAFF. The CDR3 DNA reads TGTGCCAGCAGCGTCGGGACAGAGGTTATGAACACTGAAGCTTTCTTT.

This clonotype has at least ten counts. The chain carries TRBV20-1 and TRBJ1-1, with a tentative D call TRBD1 (6 bases). This CDR3 region has 15 residues. Per the germline V gene, CDR1 is DFQATT and CDR2 is SNEGSKA (reference sequence). Trimming stripped 4 bases from V and 0 bases from J, with 15 bases between. Written as DNA, the CDR3 is TGCAGTGCTAATAGTCTAGGACAGATGAACACTGAAGCTTTCTTT. As protein: CSANSLGQMNTEAFF.